A single sample gave rise to the 9 T cell receptor beta chains below, sequenced in a study of blood T cell repertoires in COVID-19. Only in-frame clones appear in the TCRdb table, and some are missing; sequencing was by immunoSEQ multiplex PCR. The sample holds around 300,000 clones, nearly 90% seen once. The source material was PBMCs or T cells enriched from blood (not recorded which). The source of these receptors is an older woman who had recovered from COVID-19.

This clone was detected once. This chain's CDR3 is CASSDGGAGKNEKLFF. Here the CDR3 DNA reads TGCGCCAGCAGTGATGGCGGGGCAGGGAAAAATGAAAAACTGTTTTTT. V is TRBV10-1 and J is TRBJ1-4, with a weak D call TRBD1 (5 bases). Germline CDR1 and CDR2: WNHNN and SYGVQD (reference sequence). V dropped 3 bases and J dropped 5 bases, with 16 bases sitting between them. The CDR3 sequence is 16 residues long.

The CDR3 region is CASSLLAGSHNEQFF. The CDR3 DNA sequence: TGTGCCAGCAGTCTCCTAGCGGGAAGTCACAATGAGCAGTTCTTC. This chain links TRBV6-5 with TRBJ2-1; TRBD2 agrees at 9 bases. Germline lookup yields CDR1 MNHEY and CDR2 SVGAGI. With 5 bases clipped from V and 5 bases from J, the junction kept 7 bases outside the gene matches. This CDR3 is 15 amino acids long.

As concerns this clone: The sample has other DNA sequences that encode this CDR3 too. The rearrangement joins TRBV6-1 to TRBJ1-5; no definite D call. CDR1 and CDR2 (germline): MNHNS, SASEGT. The CDR3 length is 15 residues. V shed 1 base and J shed 0 bases, with 7 bases lying between them. CDR3 amino acids: CASSEVRVSNQPQHF. For the CDR3, the DNA is TGTGCCAGCAGTGAAGTTCGGGTTAGCAATCAGCCCCAGCATTTT.

This chain uses TRBV27 with TRBJ1-1, with 7 nucleotides matching TRBD1. Germline CDR1 MNHEY, CDR2 SMNVEV (reference sequence). The junction had 6 bases not matched to a gene; V was cut back by 9 bases and J by 5 bases. This CDR3 is 12 amino acids long. CDR3 coding DNA: TGTGCCAGTCGCGACAGGGAGACTGAAGCTTTCTTT. Translating it yields CASRDRETEAFF.

V is TRBV7-6 and J is TRBJ1-6; D unclear. Germline assignment: CDR1 SGHVS and CDR2 FNYEAQ. V lost 5 bases and J 5 bases, leaving 7 bases between the germline ends. The CDR3 covers 13 residues. The CDR3 reads CASSLSNNSPLHF. In DNA form, the CDR3 reads TGTGCCAGCAGCCTAAGCAATAATTCACCCCTCCACTTT.

The V call is TRBV19, the J call TRBJ2-7; D remains unclear. Germline V lookup: CDR1 LNHDA, CDR2 SQIVND (reference sequence). The ends were cut back, 2 bases at V and 6 bases at J, with 8 bases in the middle. The CDR3 extends over 12 amino acids. CDR3 amino acids: CASSISGSEQYF. The CDR3 DNA reads as TGTGCCAGTAGTATATCAGGTAGCGAGCAGTACTTC.

This clone has a handful of counts. The chain is built from TRBV6-5 and TRBJ2-4, with D unresolved. Between the trimmed V and J ends, which lost 5 bases and 0 bases, there was a span of 11 bases. CDR3 length equals 15 residues. From germline, CDR1 is MNHEY and CDR2 SVGAGI. CDR3 nucleotides: TGTGCCAGCAGTACAGCTACCCTAGCCAAAAACATTCAGTACTTC. This codes for CASSTATLAKNIQYF.

This CDR3 is CASSLLRADTQYF. CDR3 sequence (DNA): TGTGCCAGCAGCTTACTCAGGGCAGATACGCAGTATTTT. The J gene is TRBJ2-3, the V gene TRBV11-2; D is perhaps TRBD1 (5 bases). V shed 2 bases and J shed 4 bases, with 7 bases lying between them. The CDR3 is made up of 13 amino acids. Germline CDR1 and CDR2: SGHAT and FQNNGV.

The chain combines TRBV3-1 (or the pseudogene TRBV3-2) with TRBJ1-2; maybe TRBD1 (6 bases). CDR3 length: 16 amino acids. Trimming cost V 3 bases and J 0 bases, with 14 bases left between them. Germline V gives CDR1 LGHDT, CDR2 YNNKEL (reference sequence). The CDR3 coding sequence is TGTGCCAGCAGCCAGGCCACAGGGATGGCTAACTATGGCTACACCTTC. This sequence encodes CASSQATGMANYGYTF.